The TCR beta chain under discussion was sequenced for a study of cytomegalovirus exposure and HLA in healthy donors (dated by TCRdb to the late 2010s). At the level of the whole study: An earlier analysis of roughly 610 of the donors reported 276 Gb of sequence data and around 100 million unique TCR beta sequences obtained from some 200 million T cells. Approximately 330 gigabases of sequencing data and around 88 million unique TCR sequences made up an early release that covered 500 to 700 HLA-typed donors. The genetic ancestry cluster associated with self-reported Caucasian donors included over 65% of the approximately 410 genotyped donors. The study aimed to test whether cataloging public T cell receptors could reveal signatures of past pathogen exposure. The study profiled the T cell repertoires of approximately 700 subjects by immunosequencing and related them to cytomegalovirus serostatus. Along with the approximately 700-subject first cohort, a separate validation cohort of some 130 different subjects was used. The study combined high-throughput TCR immunosequencing, statistical association of individual TCRs with disease status, and machine learning to predict cytomegalovirus infection status. In a later analysis, previously published TCR beta repertoires from 666 donors were re-analyzed and high-resolution HLA genotyping was added so that TCR occurrence patterns could be studied. Rather than drawing on any new phenotypic data, the later analysis identified candidate immune exposures from TCR beta sequences and the way those sequences occurred across donors. An earlier analysis of approximately 500 of the donors applied high-throughput TCR beta sequencing to assess whether each TCR beta V gene segment acted as functional or pseudogenic. Donor age, sex, ethnicity and CMV serostatus were compiled alongside the repertoire data. In a later genetic analysis, genome-wide SNP genotypes for about three fifths of the roughly 670 donors were used, and that subset was treated as a discovery cohort. Every discovery cohort repertoire had been produced on one sequencing platform. Both class I and class II loci were covered by HLA typing, at four-digit resolution. The number of typed donors differed by locus: about 620-640 for A, B, C, DRB1 and DQB1; about 520 for DQA1; approximately 600 for DPA1; and approximately 450 for DPB1. Four to six DR-DQ haplotypes were handled as single units for association and clustering because linkage in the cohort was strong. Across 300 to 400 genotyped donors of the cohort, an average of about 200,000 unique TCR beta nucleotide sequences per donor were sequenced, and 15% to 20% of those sequences were non-productive.

Note on this clone: Its antigen target is currently unknown. Qualities for individual bases were not recorded, and no much larger clone is one base off.

The cohort was made up of 650 to 700 healthy bone marrow donors. Cohort members were all nominally healthy when sampled, although unrecorded immune exposures were likely present. The donor tested CMV seropositive, placing the donor among the roughly 270 seropositive members of the cohort. A peripheral blood sample was collected from each donor, and TCR beta sequencing was performed on peripheral blood mononuclear cells. Genomic DNA extraction from the blood cell samples was performed with the Qiagen DNeasy Blood Extraction Kit. V ends up 7 bases short and J 7 bases short, with an unmatched junction base count of 7. The germline V gene (reference sequence) sets CDR1 to GTSNPN and CDR2 to SVGIG. Its CDR3 holds 13 amino acids, cysteine through phenylalanine. Just the 39-base CDR3 DNA is kept, in frame starting at base 1. The receptor library was made with the immunoSEQ multiplex PCR assay. For the multiplex PCR, a mixture combining 60 forward primers for TCR Vbeta segments and 13 reverse primers for TCR Jbeta segments was used. A multiplex PCR assay on genomic DNA amplified the CDR3 region of rearranged TCR beta genes. Amplified TCR beta libraries were sequenced as 87-base-pair reads on the Illumina HiSeq System. The authors' pipeline ran thus. In a later analysis, 77 million or so unique TCR beta chains were counted across the 690 or so repertoires, and roughly 11 million of these chains were shared by at least two donors. Raw reads were error-corrected and collapsed into unique sequences by a nearest-neighbor algorithm in which closely related sequences were merged to remove PCR and sequencing errors. Alignment of CDR3 sequences to IMGT reference sequences was used to assign V, D and J gene segments. For a sequence to be retained, at least a six-nucleotide match to both a V gene segment and a J gene segment was required. A rearrangement counted as productive if the CDR3 had no stop codons and remained in frame with V and J, and every other rearrangement counted as non-productive. CDR3 was defined according to IMGT convention as the region running from the second conserved V-encoded cysteine to the conserved J-encoded phenylalanine. In an earlier analysis of approximately 590 of the donors, sequences lacking an unambiguous match to a single V gene segment were excluded. An earlier analysis of approximately 590 of the donors classified V segments as functional when productive rearrangements were above 56.7% and as segregating when the standard deviation between donors was above 5%. A statistical classification framework was built for diagnosing cytomegalovirus status from the catalog of TCR beta chain sequences. V and J gene assignment, in a later analysis, came from comparing TCR nucleotide sequences with IMGT/GENE-DB human TR gene sequences. The TCRdist pipeline was used in a later analysis to assign CDR3 sequences and most-parsimonious VDJ recombination scenarios. A later analysis defined each TCR beta chain by its CDR3 amino acid sequence plus V-gene family, and excluded reads lacking a unique V-gene family. As a way to deal with suspected cross-contamination and a sequencing artifact, a later analysis dropped approximately 570 nucleotide sequences that were highly shared and had low generation probability. In a later analysis, a clonal expansion index was calculated for each public chain from normalized within-repertoire ranks of inferred template counts. In a later analysis, generation probabilities were computed using a VDJ recombination model fitted to out-of-frame rearrangements, and the results were checked against IGoR. Hypergeometric tests were used in a later analysis to score TCR-TCR, TCR-HLA and TCR-CMV co-occurrence, with a repertoire-size bias correction applied to the TCR pairs. In a later analysis, false discovery rates were estimated by permuting HLA or CMV assignments 20 times. In a later analysis, co-occurring TCRs were grouped using DBSCAN, with TCRdist sequence similarity added in when clustering inside HLA-allele-positive subsets. Co-occurrence clustering excluded repertoires with fewer than 30,000 or more than 120,000 public chains, plus five with anomalous nucleotide sharing. TCRdb limited this immuneACCESS table to in-frame rearrangements with V and J called. A share of clones is missing; checked studies link under half to unresolved V genes, and the rest is unexplained. D and trimming come from the DNA, and the V and J calls and clone size come from that table. In all, the sample holds under 85,000 clones, and 68% of those were seen once. The ten largest clones take up 17% of the sample.

What the research found in general, with its limitations: Immune exposure information for the cohort was limited to CMV serostatus. Some IMGT-functional V segments, including TRBV6-2 and TRBV6-3, could not be told apart with the 87-base-pair reads, so those segments were excluded. Strong co-occurrence of HLA alleles, especially DR and DQ, made assigning TCR associations to individual alleles difficult. A further reported finding was that TCR beta sequences accurately predicted the HLA-A and HLA-B alleles for most subjects in the first cohort. A later analysis reported that several top co-occurrence clusters appeared linked to parvovirus B19, influenza, CMV and Epstein-Barr virus. The classifier was reported to diagnose cytomegalovirus status with high specificity and sensitivity in both the original cohort and the validation cohort. Most TCR sequences were observed very rarely across donors, whereas some public TCRs were present in many individuals. The earlier analysis of 587 of the donors excluded roughly 17 rarely observed V segments, including chromosome 9 orphons, because counts were too low. According to a later analysis, TCR association rates differed among HLA loci, with DRB1 alleles showing the most associated TCRs and HLA-C alleles showing the fewest. This cohort had only TCR beta chains sequenced, and the lack of alpha or paired-chain data limited which features could be detected. Because some donors lacked HLA typing at each locus, the association tests relied only on the typed subset. A total of 150 to 200 TCR beta chains were listed by the study as associated with cytomegalovirus. Compared with equally common non-associated chains, HLA-associated TCR beta chains in a later analysis were more clonally expanded and had lower generation probabilities. Most CMV-associated TCR beta chains appeared to be HLA-restricted in a later analysis, and the HLA associations seemed to be driven largely by CMV exposure. Broadly in line with IMGT annotations, most TCR beta V segments showed up in productive rearrangements about 87% or about 30% of the time in an earlier analysis of about 500 of the donors. A cluster of highly shared sequence variants was judged likely to be a technical artifact of the sequencing pipeline. Correlated functional status among segregating V segments might reflect linkage disequilibrium, but an unknown experimental factor could not be ruled out. V-gene and J-gene trimming of TCR beta chains was associated with a missense DCLRE1C variant in a later genetic analysis, and the association was replicated in an independent cohort. According to a later genetic analysis, donors in an Asian-associated ancestry cluster had fewer N-insertions in productive TCRs than the approximately 650-donor mean. Presence/absence analyses assumed roughly uniform sequencing depth across donors, an assumption that may not hold. It was suggested by the authors that the approach could potentially be generalized to other disease states and immunological phenotypes. A later analysis associated roughly 17,000 TCR beta sequences with specific HLA alleles at a false discovery rate of 0.05. In vitro tests confirmed that a few of the cytomegalovirus-associated TCR beta chains recognize cytomegalovirus antigens.

Specimen: PBMCs. This TCR derives from a man in his forties in good health and CMV-seropositive. Rearrangement joined TRBV30 to TRBJ1-6, with 7 middle bases fitting TRBD1. The nucleotides read TGTGCCTTTTCCGGGACAGAGAATTCACCCCTCCACTTT. Its translation reads: CAFSGTENSPLHF.